These 8 T cell receptor beta chains were sequenced from one sample in a study of blood T cell repertoires in COVID-19. Assay used: immunoSEQ multiplex PCR; TCRdb lists only in-frame clones, some missing. The sample has around 110,000 clones; roughly 85% are singletons. Specimen: peripheral blood. Receptors were obtained from a man younger than 45 with acute or convalescent COVID-19.

The chain has TRBV4-3 and TRBJ1-2; 9 bases are a match to TRBD1. Germline CDR1 LGHNA, CDR2 YSLEER. CDR3 length: 15 amino acids. V shed 1 base and J 3 bases; nucleotides not matched to a gene: 3. CDR3 protein: CASSQGTGEHYGYTF. DNA for the CDR3: TGCGCCAGCAGCCAAGGGACAGGGGAGCACTATGGCTACACCTTC.

This chain links TRBV6-5 with TRBJ2-1; weak D call: TRBD1 (5 bases). The germline gives CDR1 MNHEY, CDR2 SVGAGI. The V and J ends lost 6 bases and 8 bases respectively, with 14 bases between them. The CDR3 has 13 amino acids. CDR3 coding DNA: TGTGCCAGCAGAACCGACAGCGTGCATGAGCAGTTCTTC. Translating gives CASRTDSVHEQFF.

This chain links TRBV6-5 with TRBJ1-2; 10 bases line up with TRBD1. There are 14 residues in the CDR3. Germline V CDR1 and CDR2: MNHEY, SVGAGI. After removal of 5 bases from V and 8 bases from J, the junction contained 8 bases not matched to a gene. The CDR3 reads CASSPGQGGDGYTF. The CDR3 region has the DNA TGTGCCAGCAGTCCCGGACAGGGGGGCGACGGCTACACCTTC.

The chain couples TRBV6-5 to TRBJ1-5; perhaps TRBD1 as D (5 bases). The CDR3 length is 14 residues. V lost 5 bases to trimming and J lost 5 bases, with 13 bases between them. Germline lookup yields CDR1 MNHEY and CDR2 SVGAGI. CDR3 sequence (DNA): TGTGCCAGCAGTAGGGGCCCGGAAGATCAGCCCCAGCATTTT. Its protein product is CASSRGPEDQPQHF.

V and J are TRBV5-1 and TRBJ1-4; 8 bases are a match to TRBD1. The CDR3 consists of 16 residues. Germline assignment: CDR1 SGHRS and CDR2 YFSETQ. V gave up 2 bases and J gave up 5 bases; unmatched junction bases: 8. Here the CDR3 reads CASSFQGAGENEKLFF. CDR3 nucleotides: TGCGCCAGCAGCTTTCAGGGGGCAGGAGAAAATGAAAAACTGTTTTTT. Full variable domain (outside the CDR3, taken from reference TRBV5-1 and TRBJ1-4): KAGVTQTPRYLIKTRGQQVTLSCSPISGHRSVSWYQQTPGQGLQFLFEYFSETQRNKGNFPGRFSGRQFSNSRSEMNVSTLELGDSALYLCASSFQGAGENEKLFFGSGTQLSVL.

J is TRBJ2-5 and V is TRBV7-8, with 11 bases fitting TRBD2. J was trimmed by 5 bases and V by 5 bases; bases with no gene match: 10. CDR3 size: 16 residues. The germline V gene has CDR1 SGHVS and CDR2 FQNEAQ. The CDR3 loop reads CASSLGGLAGKETQYF. CDR3 DNA sequence: TGTGCCAGCAGCCTAGGAGGACTAGCGGGCAAGGAGACCCAGTACTTC.

This clone was counted a few times. This sequence joins TRBV7-2 and TRBJ2-3; 11 bases are a match to TRBD2. Per germline, CDR1 SGHTA and CDR2 FQGNSA. The CDR3 extends over 16 amino acids. The junction had 5 bases not matched to a gene; V was cut back by 4 bases and J by 2 bases. CDR3 bases: TGTGCCAGCAGCTCCACGGGACTAGCGGCCACAGATACGCAGTATTTT. Amino acids: CASSSTGLAATDTQYF. The full variable domain, rest sourced from reference TRBV7-2 and TRBJ2-3, is GAGVSQSPSNKVTEKGKDVELRCDPISGHTALYWYRQSLGQGLEFLIYFQGNSAPDKSGLPSDRFSAERTGGSVSTLTIQRTQQEDSAVYLCASSSTGLAATDTQYFGPGTRLTVL.

This chain uses TRBV3-1 (or the pseudogene TRBV3-2) with TRBJ2-5; TRBD1 might be the D (6 bases). The CDR3 extends over 15 amino acids. Trimming left V 3 bases short and J 1 base short, with 12 bases between. Germline lookup yields CDR1 LGHDT and CDR2 YNNKEL (reference sequence). This CDR3 is CASSQSVGGQETQYF. CDR3 bases: TGTGCCAGCAGCCAGTCAGTAGGGGGCCAAGAGACCCAGTACTTC.